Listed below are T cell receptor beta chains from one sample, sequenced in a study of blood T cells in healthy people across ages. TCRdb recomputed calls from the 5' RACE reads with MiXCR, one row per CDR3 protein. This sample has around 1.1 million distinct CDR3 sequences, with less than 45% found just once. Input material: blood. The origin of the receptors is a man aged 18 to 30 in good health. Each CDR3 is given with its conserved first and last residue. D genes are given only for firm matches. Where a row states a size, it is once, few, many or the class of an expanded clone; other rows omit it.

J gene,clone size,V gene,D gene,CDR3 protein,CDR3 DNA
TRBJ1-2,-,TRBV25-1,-,CASSVGSEKGGYTF,TGTGCCAGCAGTGTAGGGTCAGAAAAGGGTGGCTACACCTTC
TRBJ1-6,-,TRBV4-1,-,CASSQVVYNSPLHF,TGCGCCAGCAGCCAAGTGGTCTATAATTCACCCCTCCACTTT
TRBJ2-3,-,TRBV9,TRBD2,CASSTSGLAGLTDTQYF,TGTGCCAGCAGCACTTCCGGACTAGCGGGGTTGACAGATACGCAGTATTTT
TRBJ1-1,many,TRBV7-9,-,CASSLPGHKNTEAFF,TGTGCCAGCAGCCTACCGGGACATAAGAACACTGAAGCTTTCTTT
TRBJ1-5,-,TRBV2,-,CASSEVEGRQPQHF,TGTGCCAGCAGTGAAGTGGAGGGTAGGCAGCCCCAGCATTTT
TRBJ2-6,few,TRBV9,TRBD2,CASRGTSGFGGANVLTF,TGTGCCAGCAGGGGGACTAGCGGCTTCGGGGGGGCCAACGTCCTGACTTTC
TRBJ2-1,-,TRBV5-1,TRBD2,CASRPSWGGKLEQFF,TGCGCCAGCAGGCCCTCGTGGGGAGGGAAACTTGAGCAGTTCTTC
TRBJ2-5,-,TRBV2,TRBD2,CASSVRRFGGRIQETQYF,TGTGCCAGCAGTGTTCGGAGATTCGGGGGGAGAATACAAGAGACCCAGTACTTC
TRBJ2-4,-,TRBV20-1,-,CSARDYGGRGNIQYF,TGCAGTGCTAGAGATTATGGGGGTAGGGGAAACATTCAGTACTTC
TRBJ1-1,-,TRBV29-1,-,CSVDDSHTEAFF,TGCAGCGTTGACGACAGTCACACTGAAGCTTTCTTT
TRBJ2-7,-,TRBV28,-,CALSAGYYNEQYF,TGTGCTCTGTCGGCAGGGTACTACAATGAGCAGTACTTC
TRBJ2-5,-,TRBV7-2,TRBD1,CASSLSGTGGDEQYF,TGTGCCAGCAGCTTGTCCGGGACAGGCGGCGATGAGCAGTACTTC
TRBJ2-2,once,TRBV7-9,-,CASEGPLSGELFF,TGTGCCAGTGAGGGTCCCTTATCCGGGGAGCTGTTTTTT
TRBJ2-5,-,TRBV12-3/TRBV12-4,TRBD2,CASSLGESSGYNEQYF,TGTGCCAGCAGTTTAGGAGAGTCTAGCGGCTACAATGAGCAGTACTTC
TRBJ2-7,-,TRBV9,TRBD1,CASSAKTGENSNEQYF,TGTGCCAGCAGCGCGAAGACAGGGGAAAACTCCAATGAGCAGTACTTC
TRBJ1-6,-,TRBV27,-,CASSLKGAYNSPLHF,TGTGCCAGCAGTTTAAAGGGGGCCTATAATTCACCCCTCCACTTT
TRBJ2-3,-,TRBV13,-,CASSIRTKSTDTQYF,TGTGCCAGCAGCATAAGGACCAAAAGCACAGATACGCAGTATTTT
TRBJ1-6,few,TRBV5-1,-,CASSLAAADNSPLHF,TGCGCCAGCAGCTTGGCGGCAGCGGATAATTCACCCCTCCACTTT
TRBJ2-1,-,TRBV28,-,CASSVVQGDEQFF,TGTGCCAGCAGTGTCGTCCAGGGAGATGAGCAGTTCTTC
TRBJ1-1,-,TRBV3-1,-,CASSRPGHEAFF,TGTGCCAGCAGCCGCCCGGGACACGAAGCTTTCTTT
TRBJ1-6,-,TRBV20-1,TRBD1,CSARDLRDSNSSPLHF,TGCAGTGCTAGAGATCTCCGGGACAGTAATTCCTCACCCCTCCACTTT
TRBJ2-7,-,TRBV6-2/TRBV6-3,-,CASRTETYEQYF,TGTGCCAGCAGAACCGAAACCTACGAGCAGTACTTC
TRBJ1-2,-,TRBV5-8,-,CASSRAKVSYGYTF,TGTGCCAGCAGCCGGGCCAAAGTGAGCTATGGCTACACCTTC
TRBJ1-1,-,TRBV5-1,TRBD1,CASTSSGTGGETEAFF,TGCGCCAGCACCTCATCTGGGACAGGGGGGGAAACTGAAGCTTTCTTT
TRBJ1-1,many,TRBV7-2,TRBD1,CASSRPGQSFTEAFF,TGTGCCAGCAGCCGTCCGGGACAGAGTTTCACTGAAGCTTTCTTT
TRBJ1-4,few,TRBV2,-,CASRNRTNEKLFF,TGTGCCAGCAGAAACAGGACTAATGAAAAACTGTTTTTT
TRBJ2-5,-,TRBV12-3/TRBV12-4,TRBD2,CASSFLAGARNVQYF,TGTGCCAGCAGTTTCCTAGCGGGGGCGAGGAATGTGCAGTACTTC
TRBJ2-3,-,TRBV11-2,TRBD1,CASSVTGGGTDTQYF,TGTGCCAGCAGCGTGACAGGGGGGGGCACAGATACGCAGTATTTT
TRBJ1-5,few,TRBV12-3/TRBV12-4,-,CASMSQGDQPQHF,TGTGCCAGCATGTCACAAGGGGACCAGCCCCAGCATTTT
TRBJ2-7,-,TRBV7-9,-,CASSLGYREQYF,TGTGCCAGCAGCTTAGGCTACAGAGAGCAGTACTTC
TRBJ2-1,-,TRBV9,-,CASSVSGREFPNNEQFF,TGTGCCAGCAGCGTATCAGGCAGGGAATTTCCAAACAATGAGCAGTTCTTC
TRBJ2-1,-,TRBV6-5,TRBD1,CASSRQGRGFNNGQFF,TGTGCCAGCAGCCGACAGGGCAGGGGATTTAACAATGGGCAGTTCTTC
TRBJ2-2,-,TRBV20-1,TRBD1,CSASSRDRVGTGELFF,TGCAGTGCTTCCTCCCGGGACAGGGTGGGCACCGGGGAGCTGTTTTTT
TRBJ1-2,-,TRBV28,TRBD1,CASSPGTGHYGYTF,TGTGCCAGCAGTCCAGGGACAGGGCACTATGGCTACACCTTC
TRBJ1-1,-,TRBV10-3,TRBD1,CAISEPGTADMNTEAFF,TGTGCCATCAGTGAGCCCGGGACAGCTGATATGAACACTGAAGCTTTCTTT
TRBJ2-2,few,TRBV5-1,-,CASHTRTNTGELFF,TGCGCCAGCCATACTAGGACGAACACCGGGGAGCTGTTTTTT
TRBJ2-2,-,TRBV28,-,CASSLEQENTGELFF,TGTGCCAGCAGTTTAGAACAGGAGAACACCGGGGAGCTGTTTTTT
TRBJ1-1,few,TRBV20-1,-,CSARDPLVPNTEAFF,TGCAGTGCTAGAGACCCGCTCGTCCCGAACACTGAAGCTTTCTTT
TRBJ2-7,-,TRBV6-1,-,CASSPTGVSYEQYF,TGTGCCAGCAGTCCCACGGGGGTATCCTACGAGCAGTACTTC
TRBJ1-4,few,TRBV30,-,CASQGLGEKLFF,TGTGCCTCCCAGGGGTTGGGTGAAAAACTGTTTTTT
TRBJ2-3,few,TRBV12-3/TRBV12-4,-,CASSGTAAADTQYF,TGTGCCAGCAGTGGCACCGCGGCGGCAGATACGCAGTATTTT
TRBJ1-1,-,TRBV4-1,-,CTSSQVAGRGDTEAFF,TGCACCAGCAGCCAAGTGGCAGGGAGGGGCGACACTGAAGCTTTCTTT
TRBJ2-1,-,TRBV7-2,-,CASSLIGDYNEQFF,TGTGCCAGCAGCTTAATCGGAGATTACAATGAGCAGTTCTTC
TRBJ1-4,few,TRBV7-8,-,CASSLARLRTRDFGEKLFF,TGTGCCAGCAGCTTAGCCCGCCTAAGGACAAGGGACTTCGGTGAAAAACTGTTTTTT
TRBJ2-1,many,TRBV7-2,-,CASSRDGEQFF,TGTGCCAGCAGCCGAGATGGTGAGCAGTTCTTC
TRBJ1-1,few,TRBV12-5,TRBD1,CASGLGGTASMNTEAFF,TGTGCTAGTGGTTTGGGGGGGACAGCCAGCATGAACACTGAAGCTTTCTTT
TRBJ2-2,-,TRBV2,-,CASRAGTINTGELFF,TGTGCCAGCAGGGCCGGGACAATAAACACCGGGGAGCTGTTTTTT
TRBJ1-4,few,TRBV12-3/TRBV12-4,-,CASSPGIAKLFF,TGTGCCAGCAGTCCCGGGATCGCAAAACTGTTTTTT
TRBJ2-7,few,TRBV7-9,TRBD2,CASSLAPGLAAAYEQYF,TGTGCCAGCAGCTTAGCTCCGGGACTAGCGGCCGCCTACGAGCAGTACTTC
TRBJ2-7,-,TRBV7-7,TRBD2,CASSPGTTTEQYF,TGTGCTAGCAGCCCGGGGACTACCACCGAGCAGTACTTC
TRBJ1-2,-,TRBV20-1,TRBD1,CSASGTGTHLDYGYTF,TGCAGTGCCTCCGGGACAGGGACCCATCTAGACTATGGCTACACCTTC
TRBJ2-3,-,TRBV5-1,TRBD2,CASRLAPLAVADTQYF,TGCGCCAGCAGGCTAGCACCACTAGCGGTAGCAGATACGCAGTATTTT
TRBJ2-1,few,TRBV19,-,CASTDFSENEQFF,TGTGCCAGTACCGATTTCAGTGAGAATGAGCAGTTCTTC
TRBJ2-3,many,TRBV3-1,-,CASSPSSESTDTQYF,TGTGCCAGCAGCCCCTCTAGCGAGAGCACAGATACGCAGTATTTT